Below, 25 T cell receptor beta chains from the same sample are listed, as sequenced in a study of T cell responses to AZD1222 COVID-19 vaccine. TCRdb keeps only in-frame clones here, not all; method: immunoSEQ multiplex PCR. The sample yields about 130,000 clones, nearly 90% seen once. Sequenced here: peripheral blood, sampled 28 days after the second AZD1222 dose. These receptors all come from an adult who received the AZD1222 COVID-19 vaccine.

This rearrangement joins TRBV18 to TRBJ2-1, with TRBD2 matching over 7 bases. The CDR3 extends over 14 amino acids. The germline V gene encodes CDR1 KGHSH and CDR2 LQKENI. The ends lost 6 bases at V and 6 bases at J; junction bases unmatched: 8. This CDR3 is CASSPGLVGNEQFF. Written as DNA, the CDR3 is TGTGCCAGCTCGCCAGGACTAGTCGGCAATGAGCAGTTCTTC.

The V gene is TRBV15, the J gene TRBJ2-5; D unclear. V lost 0 bases and J lost 5, with 7 bases in between. Germline V CDR1 and CDR2: LNHNV, YYDKDF (reference sequence). The CDR3 runs 13 residues. The CDR3 DNA sequence: TGTGCCACCAGCAGAGATAGTCGGGAGACCCAGTACTTC. This sequence encodes CATSRDSRETQYF.

The chain employs TRBV27 and TRBJ2-4; D not certain. CDR3 size: 16 residues. Looked up from germline, CDR1 is MNHEY and CDR2 is SMNVEV (reference sequence). Trimming removed 4 bases from V and 1 base from J, with 14 bases in between. CDR3 sequence reads: CASSSWARLAKNIQYF. The CDR3 DNA is TGTGCCAGCAGTTCCTGGGCCCGGCTGGCCAAAAACATTCAGTACTTC.

This clone qualifies as medium-sized. This chain links TRBV7-9 with TRBJ2-1; D remains ambiguous. Germline V lookup: CDR1 SEHNR, CDR2 FQNEAQ (reference sequence). The CDR3 has 14 amino acids. The chain's CDR3 is CAAPSSLGNDEQFF. The CDR3 nucleotides are TGTGCAGCCCCGTCTAGTCTGGGTAACGATGAGCAGTTCTTC.

The chain employs TRBV3-1 (or the pseudogene TRBV3-2) and TRBJ1-2, with TRBD1 matching 9 bases. The J segment lost 2 bases and the V segment lost 1 base, leaving 2 bases of the junction unmatched. CDR3 size: 15 residues. Germline loops: CDR1 LGHDT, CDR2 YNNKEL (reference sequence). The CDR3 loop is CASSQAGTGNYGYTF. The CDR3 nucleotides read TGTGCCAGCAGCCAAGCGGGGACAGGGAACTATGGCTACACCTTC.

This chain uses TRBV5-4 with TRBJ2-3; a weak D match, TRBD2 (5 bases). Trimming removed 0 bases at V and 5 bases at J, with 7 bases between. CDR3 length: 13 amino acids. Germline CDR1 SGHNT, CDR2 YYREEE (reference sequence). CDR3 sequence reads: CASSLAGGDTQYF. CDR3 DNA sequence: TGTGCCAGCAGCTTGGCCGGAGGAGATACGCAGTATTTT.

The CDR3 sequence is CASSNSGNSYEQYF. Here the CDR3 DNA reads TGTGCCAGCAGCAATAGCGGGAACTCCTACGAGCAGTACTTC. V usage is TRBV11-2 and J usage is TRBJ2-7; TRBD2 agrees at 8 bases. Germline V gene lookup returns CDR1 SGHAT and CDR2 FQNNGV. The J segment lost 0 bases and the V segment lost 5 bases, leaving 3 bases of the junction unmatched. The CDR3 runs 14 residues.

This chain connects TRBV3-1 (or the pseudogene TRBV3-2) to TRBJ1-1; a weak D match, TRBD1 (6 bases). This CDR3 region has 13 residues. The germline V gene has CDR1 LGHDT and CDR2 YNNKEL (reference sequence). The ends were cut back, 2 bases at V and 10 bases at J, with 14 bases in the middle. The CDR3 DNA reads TGTGCCAGCAGCCAAACAGGGTTGGTGGGAGCTTTCTTT. Its translation: CASSQTGLVGAFF.

The chain has TRBV4-1 and TRBJ2-5, with 16 bases matching TRBD2. The CDR3 sequence is 18 residues long. The V gene's germline CDR1 is MGHRA and CDR2 YSYEKL. V lost 5 bases and J lost 1; bases outside the gene matches: 7. The CDR3 sequence: CASSWGLAGGPGQETQYF. In DNA form, the CDR3 reads TGCGCCAGCAGCTGGGGACTAGCGGGAGGGCCGGGCCAAGAGACCCAGTACTTC.

The V and J genes are TRBV18 and TRBJ1-1, with D hard to call. V lost 0 bases and J 7 bases, leaving 18 bases between the germline ends. The germline V gene encodes CDR1 KGHSH and CDR2 LQKENI. The CDR3 is made up of 16 amino acids. The DNA for the CDR3 is TGTGCCAGCTCACCACCAGGGTTAGGGCAAGGTAATGAAGCTTTCTTT. It specifies CASSPPGLGQGNEAFF.

The rearrangement uses TRBV21-1 and TRBJ1-3; the D call in the table, TRBD1, was not verified against the DNA. TRBV21-1 is flagged as a pseudogene. The CDR3 spans 16 residues. The CDR3: CASSGQRLDSGNTIYF. The CDR3, as DNA: TGTGCCAGTTCCGGACAGAGGTTGGACTCTGGAAACACCATATATTTT.

The chain has TRBV15 and TRBJ2-5, with D tentatively TRBD2 (7 bases). This CDR3 has 15 amino acids. Trimming stripped 3 bases from V and 5 bases from J, with 16 bases between. Germline V gene sequence: CDR1 LNHNV, CDR2 YYDKDF (reference sequence). The CDR3, as DNA: TGTGCCACCAGCAGGGACTCGGGGGGCGGGGAGACCCAGTACTTC. It yields the protein CATSRDSGGGETQYF.

In DNA form, the CDR3 reads TGTGCCAGCAGCCAACTCCCCCAAGAGACCCAGTACTTC. Translated, it gives CASSQLPQETQYF. This chain links TRBV14 with TRBJ2-5; D uncertain. The CDR3 is made up of 13 amino acids. Deletions cut 2 bases from V and 1 base from J, with 5 bases between. The germline gives CDR1 SGHDN, CDR2 FVKESK. The variable domain in full, completed from reference TRBV14 and TRBJ2-5, reads EAGVTQFPSHSVIEKGQTVTLRCDPISGHDNLYWYRRVMGKEIKFLLHFVKESKQDESGMPNNRFLAERTGGTYSTLKVQPAELEDSGVYFCASSQLPQETQYFGPGTRLLVL.

This clone occurred a few times. The chain has TRBV7-9 and TRBJ2-7, with 9 nucleotides matching TRBD1. With V trimmed by 5 bases and J by 4 bases, 12 bases remained unmatched. The germline gives CDR1 SEHNR, CDR2 FQNEAQ (reference sequence). The CDR3 has 16 amino acids. CDR3 sequence (DNA): TGTGCCAGCAGCCTCCCCGGGACAGGGAGACGTTACGAGCAGTACTTC. This translates into CASSLPGTGRRYEQYF.

The genes are TRBV28 and TRBJ2-2, with TRBD1 matching over 8 bases. There are 16 residues in the CDR3. V was clipped by 4 bases and J by 7 bases; unmatched bases: 11. The germline CDR1 and CDR2 sequences are MDHEN and SYDVKM. The CDR3 region has the DNA TGTGCCAGCAGTTCCCCCGGACAGGGAATCGGCGGGGAGCTGTTTTTT. Protein sequence: CASSSPGQGIGGELFF.

This clone was seen a single time. V gene TRBV18 combines with J gene TRBJ1-5; 7 bases align to TRBD1. The germline CDR1 and CDR2 sequences are KGHSH and LQKENI. This CDR3 contains 16 residues. V shed 2 bases and J 7 bases; nucleotides not matched to a gene: 11. CDR3 nucleotides: TGTGCCAGCTCACCAAGGTCGAGGGGGCGTACGCAGCCCCAGCATTTT. Translation gives CASSPRSRGRTQPQHF. Complete variable domain (other parts from reference TRBV18 and TRBJ1-5): NAGVMQNPRHLVRRRGQEARLRCSPMKGHSHVYWYRQLPEEGLKFMVYLQKENIIDESGMPKERFSAEFPKEGPSILRIQQVVRGDSAAYFCASSPRSRGRTQPQHFGDGTRLSIL.

CDR3 sequence: CASSKQGTYEQYF. The CDR3, as DNA: TGTGCCAGCAGCAAACAGGGGACCTACGAGCAGTACTTC. This chain connects TRBV2 to TRBJ2-7; 7 bases are a match to TRBD1. The junction had 4 bases not matched to a gene; V was cut back by 6 bases and J by 2 bases. There are 13 residues in the CDR3. Germline lookup yields CDR1 SNHLY and CDR2 FYNNEI.

The CDR3 is CAGRKMNTEAFF. The CDR3 DNA sequence: TGTGCCGGGAGAAAGATGAACACTGAAGCTTTCTTT. J is TRBJ1-1 and V is TRBV7-2; no clear D gene. CDR3 length: 12 residues. Germline V gives CDR1 SGHTA, CDR2 FQGNSA. V lost 11 bases to trimming and J lost 0 bases, with 10 bases between them.

The chain has TRBV7-9 and TRBJ1-6, with 8 bases that match TRBD1. The CDR3 is 15 amino acids. Germline CDR1 is SEHNR and CDR2 is FQNEAQ (reference sequence). Trimming took 5 bases from V and 7 from J; bases not matched to a gene: 7. CDR3 residues: CASSPADRENSPLHF. The CDR3 DNA sequence: TGTGCCAGCAGCCCGGCGGACAGGGAAAATTCACCCCTCCACTTT.

J is TRBJ2-1 and V is TRBV3-1 (or the pseudogene TRBV3-2), with D possibly being TRBD2 (6 bases). Trimming pared 3 bases from V and 6 bases from J, leaving 12 bases between. From germline, CDR1 is LGHDT and CDR2 YNNKEL (reference sequence). CDR3 length: 14 residues. This chain's CDR3 is CASSQRGSPNEQFF. The CDR3 coding sequence is TGTGCCAGCAGCCAGCGGGGTAGTCCCAATGAGCAGTTCTTC.

The chain joins TRBV11-3 to TRBJ2-7, with a weak D call TRBD1 (6 bases). This CDR3 is built from 14 residues. Trimming pared 3 bases from V and 4 bases from J, leaving 13 bases between. The germline CDR1 and CDR2 sequences are SGHNT and YENEEA. As DNA, the CDR3 is TGTGCCAGCAGCTTTAACAGGGCGTTTTACGAGCAGTACTTC. Translation gives CASSFNRAFYEQYF.

The gene calls are TRBV5-1 and TRBJ2-7; 8 bases fit TRBD1. The V gene end was trimmed by 0 bases and the J gene end by 6 bases; junction bases not matched to a gene: 11. Per germline, CDR1 SGHRS and CDR2 YFSETQ. This CDR3 region has 16 residues. CDR3 in amino acids: CASSLAQGALIREQYF. In DNA, the CDR3 is TGCGCCAGCAGCTTGGCGCAGGGGGCGTTAATACGCGAGCAGTACTTC.

On this clone itself: The junction departs from germline at one end; a sequencing error may be responsible. J is TRBJ2-7 and V is TRBV5-1; D may be TRBD2 (6 bases). The CDR3 spans 15 residues. The V gene's germline CDR1 is SGHRS and CDR2 YFSETQ. For the CDR3, the DNA is TGTGCCAGCAGCGCCGCGGAGGGGCTATCCTACGAGCAGTACTTC. It translates to CASSAAEGLSYEQYF.

The rearrangement uses TRBV7-9 and TRBJ1-2; D is unresolved. The germline V gene encodes CDR1 SEHNR and CDR2 FQNEAQ (reference sequence). The ends were cut back, 1 base at V and 2 bases at J, with 11 bases in the middle. This CDR3 has 15 residues. Written as DNA, the CDR3 is TGTGCCAGCAGCTTAGGGGCAGAGTTCAACTATGGCTACACCTTC. This sequence encodes CASSLGAEFNYGYTF.

The chain links TRBV28 to TRBJ1-2; tentatively, D is TRBD1 (6 bases). V lost 4 bases and J 2 bases, leaving 8 bases between the germline ends. The CDR3 is 13 amino acids. Germline CDR1 reads MDHEN; CDR2 reads SYDVKM. The chain's CDR3 is CASSWGQNYGYTF. The CDR3 DNA is TGTGCCAGCAGTTGGGGACAAAACTATGGCTACACCTTC.